What follows describes a single T cell receptor (beta chain). Germline CDR1 is SGDLS and CDR2 is YYNGEE. Trimming took 4 bases from V and 0 from J, leaving 14 bases between them. This CDR3 comprises 15 residues. Per the original methods: Estimation of nucleated cell counts was performed using reference gene primer amplification. Profiling relied on immunoSEQ multiplex PCR, and the TCRdb table lists in-frame clones only, not all of them. That table supplies the V and J calls and clone size; D and trimming were determined from the DNA. The data show just under 95,000 clones, under 90% seen once. The data stem from a study of blood T cell repertoires in COVID-19. Study context: In each case, the material was cDNA or gDNA derived from T cells, B-cell-depleted T cells, or PBMCs.

The sample taken for sequencing was peripheral blood. The receptor's source is a human donor in a cohort sampled during active COVID-19. The rearrangement links TRBV9 to TRBJ2-7; TRBD2 might be the D (8 bases). CDR3 amino acids: CASSPGGTVSYEQYF. In DNA form, the CDR3 reads TGTGCCAGCAGCCCGGGGGGGACAGTCTCCTACGAGCAGTACTTC. The full variable domain, with the rest looked up from reference TRBV9 and TRBJ2-7, is DSGVTQTPKHLITATGQRVTLRCSPRSGDLSVYWYQQSLDQGLQFLIQYYNGEERAKGNILERFSAQQFPDLHSELNLSSLELGDSALYFCASSPGGTVSYEQYFGPGTRLTVT.